These 5 T cell receptor beta chains originate from one sample sequenced in a study of CD8 T cells in ankylosing spondylitis. TCRdb re-called the 5' RACE reads through MiXCR, storing one row per CDR3 protein. The repertoire holds about 800,000 distinct CDR3 sequences, with roughly 12% as singletons. Whole-study results and caveats: What seemed typical of ankylosing spondylitis blood was a TCR beta motif built from 7 or 8 highly homologous variants.

The antigens for these receptors are not known. Sequences were obtained from blood, either unsorted or a sorted T cell fraction (not recorded which). Receptors originate from a male donor with ankylosing spondylitis.

V gene TRBV20-1 combines with J gene TRBJ2-5; tentative D call: TRBD1 (6 bases). The germline V gene encodes CDR1 DFQATT and CDR2 SNEGSKA (reference sequence). V lost 5 bases and J lost 0, with 10 bases in between. The CDR3 totals 13 residues. In DNA form, the CDR3 reads TGCAGTGCTGGCGGACAGAACCAAGAGACCCAGTACTTC. Its translation: CSAGGQNQETQYF.

CDR3 amino acids: CSAVLAGGPKTQYF. CDR3 sequence (DNA): TGCAGTGCTGTCTTAGCGGGGGGGCCTAAGACCCAGTACTTC. This chain joins TRBV20-1 and TRBJ2-5; 11 positions match TRBD2. The trim removed 5 bases at V and 6 bases at J, leaving 8 bases unmatched. Germline CDR1 is DFQATT and CDR2 is SNEGSKA (reference sequence). This CDR3 has 14 amino acids.

This clonotype was observed a single time. The gene calls are TRBV3-1 and TRBJ1-5; D remains ambiguous. This CDR3 has 13 amino acids. Trimming stripped 0 bases from V and 7 bases from J, with 7 bases between. Per germline, CDR1 LGHDT and CDR2 YNNKEL (reference sequence). The CDR3 sequence: CASSQDGAQPQHF. CDR3 coding DNA: TGTGCCAGCAGCCAAGATGGCGCGCAGCCCCAGCATTTT.

This clonotype was detected a few times. The rearrangement links TRBV5-6 to TRBJ1-5; D is ambiguous. Germline CDR1 reads SGHDT; CDR2 reads YYEEEE. The CDR3 extends over 15 amino acids. V dropped 4 bases and J dropped 0 bases, with 11 bases sitting between them. The CDR3 nucleotides are TGTGCCAGCAGCCGAACACCGTATAGCAATCAGCCCCAGCATTTT. Protein: CASSRTPYSNQPQHF.

CDR3 sequence (DNA): TGCGCCAGCAGCTGGGGGACAATTTTTATCTCGGAGACCCAGTACTTC. This gives the protein CASSWGTIFISETQYF. The chain combines TRBV5-1 with TRBJ2-5; TRBD1 might be the D (6 bases). V was cut by 3 bases and J by 5 bases, with 20 bases left in between. CDR1 is SGHRS, CDR2 YFSETQ, per germline. This CDR3 comprises 16 residues. Filled out from reference TRBV5-1 and TRBJ2-5, the complete variable domain reads KAGVTQTPRYLIKTRGQQVTLSCSPISGHRSVSWYQQTPGQGLQFLFEYFSETQRNKGNFPGRFSGRQFSNSRSEMNVSTLELGDSALYLCASSWGTIFISETQYFGPGTRLLVL.